This paragraph reports one TCR beta chain. This specimen comes from a study of blood T cell repertoires in COVID-19. Overall study: In each case, the material was cDNA or gDNA derived from T cells, B-cell-depleted T cells, or PBMCs.

Germline loops: CDR1 SGHRS, CDR2 YFSETQ. Trimming removed 3 bases at V and 0 bases at J, with 12 bases between. CDR3 length: 15 amino acids. Libraries were prepared by immunoSEQ multiplex PCR; TCRdb keeps only in-frame clonotypes and omits some of them. The sample includes roughly 54,000 clones, 85% to 90% of them seen just once. The TCR was taken from a human donor in a cohort sampled during active COVID-19. The sequencing input was peripheral blood. The chain combines TRBV5-1 with TRBJ1-1, with D maybe TRBD1 (6 bases). For the CDR3, the DNA is TGCGCCAGCAGCTCTGGACAGACTATGAACACTGAAGCTTTCTTT. This translates into CASSSGQTMNTEAFF.